This is a list of T cell receptor beta chains from one sample in a study of Graves' ophthalmopathy and Graves' hyperthyroidism. Via MiXCR, TCRdb re-called the multiplex PCR reads, giving one row per CDR3 protein. The sample yields about 220,000 distinct CDR3 sequences, approximately 21% seen once. Sample: peripheral blood. The source is a woman aged 45-65 years with Graves' ophthalmopathy. The CDR3 runs from the conserved cysteine through the conserved F or W. Fields, in order: clone size, J gene, V gene, D gene, CDR3 protein, CDR3 DNA. D genes are given only for firm matches. Where a row states a size, it is once, few, many or the class of an expanded clone; other rows omit it.

>NA|TRBJ2-5|TRBV5-4|TRBD1
CASSIDRGQETQYF
TGTGCCAGCAGCATAGACAGGGGACAAGAGACCCAGTACTTC
>many|TRBJ1-5|TRBV19|NA
CASTESNQPQHF
TGTGCCAGTACTGAGAGCAATCAGCCCCAGCATTTT
>NA|TRBJ2-1|TRBV12-3/TRBV12-4|TRBD2
CASRLAGVHNEQFF
TGTGCCAGCAGACTAGCGGGAGTGCACAATGAGCAGTTCTTC
>many|TRBJ1-5|TRBV27|NA
CASSIRGGQPQHF
TGTGCCAGCAGTATCAGGGGCGGGCAGCCCCAGCATTTT
>many|TRBJ2-5|TRBV27|TRBD2
CASSWGLEYQETQYF
TGTGCCAGCAGTTGGGGACTAGAGTACCAAGAGACCCAGTACTTC
>few|TRBJ2-5|TRBV4-1|NA
CASSHRYREETQYF
TGCGCCAGCAGCCACCGTTACAGGGAAGAGACCCAGTACTTC
>few|TRBJ2-5|TRBV24-1|NA
CATSDWAGHETQYF
TGTGCCACCAGTGATTGGGCGGGACATGAGACCCAGTACTTC
>many|TRBJ2-5|TRBV11-2|TRBD1
CASSQRTGGSVGKTQYF
TGTGCCAGCAGCCAGAGGACAGGGGGGTCTGTCGGGAAGACCCAGTACTTC
>many|TRBJ1-2|TRBV6-5|NA
CAMGGGGYGYTF
TGTGCCATGGGGGGGGGCGGCTATGGCTACACCTTC
>many|TRBJ2-5|TRBV12-3/TRBV12-4|TRBD2
CASSPMLAVYQETQYF
TGTGCCAGCAGCCCCATGCTAGCGGTGTACCAAGAGACCCAGTACTTC
>NA|TRBJ2-3|TRBV5-8|NA
CASSKGVGDTQYF
TGTGCCAGCAGCAAAGGTGTAGGAGATACGCAGTATTTT
>NA|TRBJ1-5|TRBV30|TRBD1
CAWDRGRSNQPQHF
TGTGCCTGGGACAGGGGGCGAAGCAATCAGCCCCAGCATTTT
>NA|TRBJ1-2|TRBV30|NA
CAWSVRTGRKYGYTF
TGTGCCTGGAGTGTACGTACAGGAAGAAAATATGGCTACACCTTC
>many|TRBJ2-5|TRBV28|NA
CASKRGGRETQYF
TGTGCCAGCAAAAGGGGGGGTCGAGAGACCCAGTACTTC
>few|TRBJ2-7|TRBV12-3/TRBV12-4|NA
CASSFRDGAYEQYF
TGTGCCAGCAGTTTCCGGGACGGAGCCTACGAGCAGTACTTC
>many|TRBJ1-1|TRBV24-1|NA
CATRSGNTEAFF
TGTGCCACCAGGTCAGGGAACACTGAAGCTTTCTTT
>many|TRBJ2-7|TRBV6-2/TRBV6-3|NA
CASSEGLRIYEQYF
TGTGCCAGCAGTGAGGGACTGAGAATTTACGAGCAGTACTTC
>NA|TRBJ1-3|TRBV12-3/TRBV12-4|NA
CASRPAATSIYF
TGTGCCAGCAGACCAGCAGCAACCTCCATATATTTT
>many|TRBJ2-2|TRBV15|NA
CATSRDISTGELFF
TGTGCCACCAGCAGAGATATTTCGACCGGGGAGCTGTTTTTT
>many|TRBJ1-6|TRBV6-5|TRBD1
CASTRGQVSYNSPLHF
TGTGCCAGCACCAGGGGGCAGGTATCCTATAATTCACCCCTCCACTTT
>once|TRBJ2-7|TRBV5-1|TRBD2
CASSLGLARREQYF
TGCGCCAGCAGCTTGGGACTAGCACGTCGAGAGCAGTACTTC
>many|TRBJ2-3|TRBV20-1|TRBD2
CSAGELTTSVYTQYF
TGCAGTGCTGGAGAGCTTACGACTAGCGTGTATACGCAGTATTTT
>many|TRBJ2-3|TRBV5-1|NA
CASSLEGRRTDTQYF
TGCGCCAGCAGCTTGGAAGGGAGACGCACAGATACGCAGTATTTT
>many|TRBJ1-3|TRBV9|NA
CASSSGAEGSSGNTIYF
TGTGCCAGCAGCTCTGGGGCGGAGGGGAGTTCTGGAAACACCATATATTTT
>many|TRBJ2-2|TRBV6-5|TRBD2
CASKGLAGRTGELFF
TGTGCCAGCAAAGGACTAGCGGGACGAACCGGGGAGCTGTTTTTT
>many|TRBJ2-5|TRBV20-1|NA
CSVVVETQYF
TGCAGTGTAGTGGTGGAGACCCAGTACTTC
>many|TRBJ1-2|TRBV28|TRBD1
CASSERTGLGYTF
TGTGCCAGCAGTGAGAGGACAGGTTTAGGCTACACCTTC
>once|TRBJ2-7|TRBV7-2|NA
CASSLGWEYEQYF
TGTGCCAGCAGTTTGGGATGGGAGTACGAGCAGTACTTC
>many|TRBJ2-2|TRBV20-1|TRBD2
CSARDPREGGTGELFF
TGCAGTGCTAGAGATCCCCGGGAGGGCGGTACCGGGGAGCTGTTTTTT
>many|TRBJ2-2|TRBV19|NA
CASRRSANTGELFF
TGTGCCAGTAGGCGCAGTGCCAACACCGGGGAGCTGTTTTTT
>few|TRBJ2-6|TRBV7-3|NA
CASSLNPLSGANVLTF
TGTGCCAGCAGCTTAAACCCCCTCTCTGGGGCCAACGTCCTGACTTTC
>NA|TRBJ2-7|TRBV20-1|TRBD1
CSAEAGGKDTYEQYF
TGCAGTGCTGAAGCAGGGGGCAAGGACACCTACGAGCAGTACTTC
>NA|TRBJ1-5|TRBV27|NA
CASSLEGVHQPQPF
TGTGCCAGCAGTTTAGAGGGCGTGCATCAGCCCCAGCCTTTT